This TCR beta chain was retrieved from a study of T cell responses to AZD1222 COVID-19 vaccine. General observations from the study: Two AZD1222 administrations were followed by greater Spike-specific TCR breadth and depth. Samples come after the peak T cell response, not at day 14. Nearly half of spike-specific TCRs reportedly go after variant regions that carry no mutations. Just a handful of people given AZD1222 tested seropositive at baseline.

Method: immunoSEQ multiplex PCR; TCRdb's copy keeps in-frame clones and lacks some. The table lists 130,000 or so clones, about nine tenths of them singletons. A word on this clone: As yet, its antigen is unknown.

Germline CDR1 is MNHEY and CDR2 is SVGEGT. V lost 5 bases to trimming and J lost 6 bases; unmatched junction nucleotides: 4. The CDR3 runs to 13 residues. The genes are TRBV6-2 or TRBV6-3 and TRBJ2-4; 7 bases line up with TRBD1. The receptor was isolated from an adult in good health. The source was peripheral blood, collected on day 0 of AZD1222 vaccination. Here the CDR3 reads CASSDRQGNIQYF. CDR3 nucleotides: TGTGCCAGCAGTGACCGACAGGGAAACATTCAGTACTTC.